The 2 T cell receptor beta chains reported below all come from one sample, sequenced in a study of T cell responses to AZD1222 COVID-19 vaccine. Sequencing was performed with immunoSEQ multiplex PCR; in TCRdb, only in-frame clones are kept and a portion is missing. This table has 120,000 or so clones, about 79% appearing once. The specimen comprised peripheral blood, sampled 28 days after the second AZD1222 dose. The receptors stem from an adult who received the AZD1222 COVID-19 vaccine.

The chain employs TRBV6-6 and TRBJ1-4; D unresolved. The CDR3 runs to 16 residues. V was cut by 5 bases and J by 0 bases, with 13 bases left in between. In germline, CDR1 is MNHNY, CDR2 SVGAGI (reference sequence). CDR3 DNA sequence: TGTGCCAGCAGTCTACAAGACGGAGCAACTAATGAAAAACTGTTTTTT. The encoded protein is CASSLQDGATNEKLFF.

The J gene is TRBJ1-2, the V gene TRBV6-1, with D maybe TRBD1 (5 bases). This CDR3 region has 14 residues. Trimming took off 3 bases at V and 4 bases at J, with 12 bases between the two ends. The germline CDR1 and CDR2 sequences are MNHNS and SASEGT. The CDR3 protein is CASSEPGTAYGYTF. DNA for the CDR3: TGTGCCAGCAGTGAGCCTGGGACCGCCTATGGCTACACCTTC.